This TCR beta chain was captured by sequencing in a study of blood T cell repertoires in COVID-19. Study background: The study drew acute and convalescent COVID-19 samples from the United States, Italy and Spain. The analysed material was cDNA or gDNA that came from T cells, B-cell-depleted T cells, or PBMCs.

CDR1 is SGHNT and CDR2 is YYREEE in the germline V gene (reference sequence). CDR3 size: 14 residues. V lost 0 bases, J lost 3 bases, and 9 bases lay in between. Source study methods: It was from reference gene primer amplification that nucleated cell counts were estimated. Libraries were prepared by immunoSEQ multiplex PCR; TCRdb keeps only in-frame clonotypes and omits some of them. That table gives V, J and clone size, and the DNA gave D and trimming. The table records 200,000 to 250,000 clones, around 84% of them present only once. This receptor was taken from a man younger than 45 with active or convalescent COVID-19. Sample: peripheral blood. The V gene is TRBV5-4, the J gene TRBJ2-5, with unresolved D. CDR3 region: CASSLGGEEETQYF. CDR3 nucleotides: TGTGCCAGCAGCTTGGGCGGAGAGGAAGAGACCCAGTACTTC.